The subject of this entry is one T cell receptor beta chain. The antigen is unknown. This entry is derived from a study of cytomegalovirus exposure and HLA in healthy donors. Regarding the study as a whole: For TCR beta chains, V- and J-gene trimming was later linked to a missense DCLRE1C variant.

V was trimmed by 4 bases and J by 2 bases, leaving 9 bases between them. The V gene's germline CDR1 is SGDLS and CDR2 YYNGEE. CDR3 length equals 13 residues. PCR was performed using 60 Vbeta and 13 Jbeta primers. Sequenced by immunoSEQ multiplex PCR; TCRdb stores in-frame clones only, minus some. The sample has roughly 140,000 clones; 65% to 85% are singletons. The TCR sequence derives from a woman in her thirties or forties in good health and CMV-seropositive. Sequencing used PBMCs. This chain connects TRBV9 to TRBJ2-5; D gene unclear. The CDR3, as DNA: TGTGCCAGCAGCCCAACATTACAAGAGACCCAGTACTTC. Amino acids: CASSPTLQETQYF.